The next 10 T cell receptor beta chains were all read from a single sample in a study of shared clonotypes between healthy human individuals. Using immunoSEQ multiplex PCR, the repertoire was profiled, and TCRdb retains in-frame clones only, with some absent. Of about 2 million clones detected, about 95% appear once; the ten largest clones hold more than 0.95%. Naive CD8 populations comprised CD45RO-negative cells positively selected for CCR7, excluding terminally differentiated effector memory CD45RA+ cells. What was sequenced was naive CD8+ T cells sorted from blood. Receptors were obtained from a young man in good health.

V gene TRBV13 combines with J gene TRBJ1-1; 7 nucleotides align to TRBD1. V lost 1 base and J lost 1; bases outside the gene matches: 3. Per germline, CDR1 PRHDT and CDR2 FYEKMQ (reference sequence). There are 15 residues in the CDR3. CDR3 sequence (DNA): TGTGCCAGCAGCTTAGCTGGACAGGCGAACACTGAAGCTTTCTTT. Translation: CASSLAGQANTEAFF. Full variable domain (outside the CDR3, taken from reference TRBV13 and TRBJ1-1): AAGVIQSPRHLIKEKRETATLKCYPIPRHDTVYWYQQGPGQDPQFLISFYEKMQSDKGSIPDRFSAQQFSDYHSELNMSSLELGDSALYFCASSLAGQANTEAFFGQGTRLTVV.

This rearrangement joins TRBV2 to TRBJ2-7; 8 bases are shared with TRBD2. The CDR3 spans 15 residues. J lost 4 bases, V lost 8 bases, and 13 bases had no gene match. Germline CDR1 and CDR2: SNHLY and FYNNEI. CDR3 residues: CASFPGGAGWYEQYF. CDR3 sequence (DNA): TGTGCCAGCTTCCCGGGGGGGGCAGGCTGGTACGAGCAGTACTTC.

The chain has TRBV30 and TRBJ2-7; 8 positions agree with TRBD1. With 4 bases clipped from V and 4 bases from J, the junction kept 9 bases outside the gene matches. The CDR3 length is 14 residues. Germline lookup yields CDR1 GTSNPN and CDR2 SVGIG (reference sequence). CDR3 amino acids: CAWTPRGQGYEQYF. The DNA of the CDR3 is TGTGCCTGGACCCCGCGAGGACAGGGTTACGAGCAGTACTTC.

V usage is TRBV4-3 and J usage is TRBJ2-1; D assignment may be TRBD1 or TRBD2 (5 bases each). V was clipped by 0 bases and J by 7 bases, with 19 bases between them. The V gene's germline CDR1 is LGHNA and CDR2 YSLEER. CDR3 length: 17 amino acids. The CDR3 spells CASSQDGIDGAANEQFF. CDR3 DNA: TGCGCCAGCAGCCAAGATGGAATCGACGGGGCGGCGAATGAGCAGTTCTTC.

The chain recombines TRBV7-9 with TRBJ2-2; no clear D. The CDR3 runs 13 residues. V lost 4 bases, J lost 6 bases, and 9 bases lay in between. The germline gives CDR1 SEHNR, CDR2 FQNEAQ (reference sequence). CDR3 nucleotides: TGTGCCAGCAGCTGGATGCTCTCCGGGGAGCTGTTTTTT. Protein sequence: CASSWMLSGELFF.

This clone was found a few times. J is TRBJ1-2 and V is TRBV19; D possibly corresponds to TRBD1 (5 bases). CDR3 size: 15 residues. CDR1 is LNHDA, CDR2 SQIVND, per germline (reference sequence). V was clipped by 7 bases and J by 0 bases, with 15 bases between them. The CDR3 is CASNGAPRTNYGYTF. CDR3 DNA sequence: TGTGCCAGTAACGGGGCCCCACGGACTAACTATGGCTACACCTTC.

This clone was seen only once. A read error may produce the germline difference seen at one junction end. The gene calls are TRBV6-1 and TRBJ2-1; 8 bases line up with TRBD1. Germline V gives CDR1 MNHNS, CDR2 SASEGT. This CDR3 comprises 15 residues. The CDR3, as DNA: TGTGCCAGCAGTGGGCGACAGGGGCTCTACACTGAGCAGTTCTTC. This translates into CASSGRQGLYTEQFF.

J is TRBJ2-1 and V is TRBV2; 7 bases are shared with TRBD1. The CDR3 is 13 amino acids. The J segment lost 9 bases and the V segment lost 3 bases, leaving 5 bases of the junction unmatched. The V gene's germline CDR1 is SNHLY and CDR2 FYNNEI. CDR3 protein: CASSDTGAGEQFF. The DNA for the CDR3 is TGTGCCAGCAGTGATACAGGGGCCGGTGAGCAGTTCTTC.

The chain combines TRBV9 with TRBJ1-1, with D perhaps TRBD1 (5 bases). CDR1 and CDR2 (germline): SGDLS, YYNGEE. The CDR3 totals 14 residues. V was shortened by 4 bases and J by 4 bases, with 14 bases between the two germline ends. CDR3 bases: TGTGCCAGCAGCACCCAGGGAAGTTCCACTGAAGCTTTCTTT. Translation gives CASSTQGSSTEAFF.

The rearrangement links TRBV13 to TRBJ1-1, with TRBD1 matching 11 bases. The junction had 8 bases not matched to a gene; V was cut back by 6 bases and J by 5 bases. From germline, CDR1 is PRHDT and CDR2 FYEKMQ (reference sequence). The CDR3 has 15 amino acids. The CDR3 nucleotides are TGTGCCAGCAGTTCCGGGACAGGGGGAGGTACTGAAGCTTTCTTT. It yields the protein CASSSGTGGGTEAFF.